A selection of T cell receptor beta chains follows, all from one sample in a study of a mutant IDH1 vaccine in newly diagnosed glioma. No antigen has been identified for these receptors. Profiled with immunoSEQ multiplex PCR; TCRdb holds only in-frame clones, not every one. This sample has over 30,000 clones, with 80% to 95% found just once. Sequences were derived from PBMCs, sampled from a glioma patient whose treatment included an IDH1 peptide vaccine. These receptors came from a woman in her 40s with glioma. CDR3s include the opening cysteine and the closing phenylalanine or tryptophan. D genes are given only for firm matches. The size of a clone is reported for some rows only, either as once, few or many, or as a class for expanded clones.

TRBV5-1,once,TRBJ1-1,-,CASASDSVNTEAFF,TGCGCCAGCGCCTCGGACAGCGTGAACACTGAAGCTTTCTTT
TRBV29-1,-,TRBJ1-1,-,CSVALFLSRTEAFF,TGCAGCGTCGCCCTTTTTTTGTCGAGGACTGAAGCTTTCTTT
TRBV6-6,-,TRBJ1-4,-,CASSYQGNEKLFF,TGTGCCAGCAGTTACCAGGGGAATGAAAAACTGTTTTTT
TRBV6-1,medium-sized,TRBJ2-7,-,CASSERQGEGYEQYF,TGTGCCAGCAGTGAAAGGCAGGGTGAAGGCTACGAGCAGTACTTC
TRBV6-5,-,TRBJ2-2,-,CASSYFRRGTGELFF,TGTGCCAGCAGTTACTTTAGGAGGGGCACCGGGGAGCTGTTTTTT
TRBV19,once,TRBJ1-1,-,CASKPGASPYGNTEAFF,TGTGCCAGTAAGCCCGGGGCTTCGCCGTATGGGAACACTGAAGCTTTCTTT
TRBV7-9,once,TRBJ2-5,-,CASSAPGPSKETQYF,TGTGCCAGCAGCGCTCCCGGGCCCTCAAAAGAGACCCAGTACTTC
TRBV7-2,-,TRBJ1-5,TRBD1,CASRRQGGSGQPQHF,TGTGCCAGCAGACGACAGGGGGGGTCAGGGCAGCCCCAGCATTTT
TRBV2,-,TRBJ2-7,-,CASSEGGSGSYEQYF,TGTGCCAGCAGTGAAGGCGGGTCGGGCTCCTACGAGCAGTACTTC
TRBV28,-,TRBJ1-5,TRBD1,CASSLLDRVKHQPQHF,TGTGCCAGCAGCCTCCTAGACAGGGTAAAACATCAGCCCCAGCATTTT
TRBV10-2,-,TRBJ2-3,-,CASNGADRTDTQYF,TGCGCCAGCAATGGAGCGGATCGCACAGATACGCAGTATTTT
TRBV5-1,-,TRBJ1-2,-,CASRSEGLNYGYTF,TGCGCCAGCAGATCAGAGGGACTGAACTATGGCTACACCTTC
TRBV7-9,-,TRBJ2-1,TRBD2,CASSAILASGFDEQFF,TGTGCCAGCAGCGCCATTCTGGCTAGCGGGTTCGATGAGCAGTTCTTC
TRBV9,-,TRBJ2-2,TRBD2,CASSVAVAGRERNTGELFF,TGTGCCAGCAGCGTAGCTGTGGCGGGGAGGGAACGGAACACCGGGGAGCTGTTTTTT
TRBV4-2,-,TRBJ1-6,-,CASSQAPGNNSPLHF,TGTGCCAGCAGCCAAGCCCCAGGAAATAATTCACCCCTCCACTTT
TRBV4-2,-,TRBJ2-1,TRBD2,CASSQGPGVAGGTTYNEQFF,TGTGCCAGCAGCCAGGGGCCCGGGGTAGCGGGGGGAACAACCTACAATGAGCAGTTCTTC
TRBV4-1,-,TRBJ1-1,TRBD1,CASSRYRGNTEAFF,TGCGCCAGCAGCCGGTACAGGGGGAACACTGAAGCTTTCTTT
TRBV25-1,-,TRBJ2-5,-,CASSEHGTDVQETQYF,TGTGCCAGCAGTGAACACGGGACGGACGTTCAAGAGACCCAGTACTTC
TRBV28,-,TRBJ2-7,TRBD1,CASILTWDRGVTEQYF,TGTGCCAGCATACTCACCTGGGACAGGGGAGTCACCGAGCAGTACTTC
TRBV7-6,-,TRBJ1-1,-,CASSLNQRGNTEAFF,TGTGCCAGCAGCTTAAATCAAAGAGGGAACACTGAAGCTTTCTTT
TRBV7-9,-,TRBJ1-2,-,CASSLSDLADYGYTF,TGTGCCAGCAGCTTATCTGACCTGGCTGACTATGGCTACACCTTC
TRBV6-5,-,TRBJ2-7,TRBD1,CASRTGQGAYEQYF,TGTGCCAGCAGGACCGGACAGGGGGCCTACGAGCAGTACTTC
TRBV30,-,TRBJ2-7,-,CAWSPGGPRGEQYF,TGTGCCTGGAGTCCTGGGGGGCCTCGGGGCGAGCAGTACTTC
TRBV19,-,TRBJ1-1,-,CASSLLGTEAFF,TGTGCCAGTAGCCTGTTGGGCACTGAAGCTTTCTTT
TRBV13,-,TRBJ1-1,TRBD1,CASSPTGTGFSEAFF,TGTGCCAGCAGCCCCACCGGGACAGGGTTTTCTGAAGCTTTCTTT
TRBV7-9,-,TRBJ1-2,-,CASSLTIRGYTF,TGTGCCAGCAGCTTAACTATCCGTGGCTACACCTTC
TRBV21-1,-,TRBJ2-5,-,CAGGPGVVETQYF,TGTGCCGGAGGCCCGGGGGTAGTAGAGACCCAGTACTTC
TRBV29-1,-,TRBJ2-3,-,CSGDTDTQYF,TGCAGCGGGGACACAGATACGCAGTATTTT
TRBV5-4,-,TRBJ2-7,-,CASSLPGTGEQYF,TGTGCCAGCAGCTTGCCCGGGACGGGAGAGCAGTACTTC
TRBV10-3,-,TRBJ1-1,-,CAISERQVDTEAFF,TGTGCCATCAGTGAGCGACAGGTAGACACTGAAGCTTTCTTT
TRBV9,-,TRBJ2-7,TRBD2,CASSPSLRASGRNEQYF,TGTGCCAGCAGCCCCAGCCTGAGGGCTAGCGGGCGGAACGAGCAGTACTTC
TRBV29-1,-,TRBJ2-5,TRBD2,CSVVILTSGRAGETQYF,TGCAGCGTTGTGATATTAACTAGCGGGAGGGCGGGGGAGACCCAGTACTTC
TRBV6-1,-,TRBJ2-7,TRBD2,CASSESTGTSVYEQYF,TGTGCCAGCAGTGAAAGTACCGGGACTAGCGTATACGAGCAGTACTTC
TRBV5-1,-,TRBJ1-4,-,CASSLVGEKLFF,TGCGCCAGCAGCTTGGTTGGGGAAAAACTGTTTTTT
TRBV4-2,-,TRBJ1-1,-,CASSLYGLTEAFF,TGTGCCAGCAGCCTCTACGGGTTGACTGAAGCTTTCTTT
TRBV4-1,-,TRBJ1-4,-,CASSQFGRNEKLFF,TGCGCCAGCAGCCAGTTTGGCAGAAATGAAAAACTGTTTTTT
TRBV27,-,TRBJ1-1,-,CASSLYRAGTEAFF,TGTGCCAGCAGTTTGTACAGGGCGGGGACTGAAGCTTTCTTT
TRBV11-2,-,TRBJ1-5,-,CASSRNTNQPQHF,TGTGCCAGCAGCCGAAATACTAATCAGCCCCAGCATTTT
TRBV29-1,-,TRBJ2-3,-,CSVEEGLGRRGTQYF,TGCAGCGTTGAAGAGGGGTTGGGCAGACGCGGTACGCAGTATTTT
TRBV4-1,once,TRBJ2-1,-,CASSRGISSDEQFF,TGCGCCAGCAGCCGAGGCATCAGTAGCGATGAGCAGTTCTTC
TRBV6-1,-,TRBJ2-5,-,CASSGVGTYQETQYF,TGTGCCAGCAGTGGTGTAGGGACCTACCAAGAGACCCAGTACTTC
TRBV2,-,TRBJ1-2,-,CASSGEGILNYGYTF,TGTGCCAGCAGTGGGGAGGGGATCCTGAACTATGGCTACACCTTC
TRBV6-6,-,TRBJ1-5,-,CASSPSTGTIQPQHF,TGTGCCAGCAGCCCCAGCACAGGGACGATTCAGCCCCAGCATTTT
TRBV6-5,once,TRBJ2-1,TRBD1,CASRAGTGSYNEQFF,TGTGCCAGCAGGGCCGGGACAGGCTCCTACAATGAGCAGTTCTTC
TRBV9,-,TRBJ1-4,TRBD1,CASSRQGSNEKLFF,TGTGCCAGTAGCCGACAGGGGAGCAATGAAAAACTGTTTTTT
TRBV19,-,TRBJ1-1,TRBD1,CASSISMTGAEAFF,TGTGCCAGTAGTATATCTATGACAGGGGCTGAAGCTTTCTTT
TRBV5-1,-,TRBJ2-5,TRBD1,CASSLGTGRSQETQYF,TGCGCCAGCAGCCTAGGGACAGGGCGTTCCCAAGAGACCCAGTACTTC
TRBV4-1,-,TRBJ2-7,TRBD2,CASSQTSGPTYEQYF,TGCGCCAGCAGCCAGACTAGCGGGCCGACCTACGAGCAGTACTTC
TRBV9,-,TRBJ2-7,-,CASSVEDGRSYEQYF,TGTGCCAGCAGCGTAGAGGACGGGCGCTCCTACGAGCAGTACTTC
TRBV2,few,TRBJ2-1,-,CASSRKQGYNEQFF,TGTGCCAGCAGTAGAAAACAGGGATACAATGAGCAGTTCTTC